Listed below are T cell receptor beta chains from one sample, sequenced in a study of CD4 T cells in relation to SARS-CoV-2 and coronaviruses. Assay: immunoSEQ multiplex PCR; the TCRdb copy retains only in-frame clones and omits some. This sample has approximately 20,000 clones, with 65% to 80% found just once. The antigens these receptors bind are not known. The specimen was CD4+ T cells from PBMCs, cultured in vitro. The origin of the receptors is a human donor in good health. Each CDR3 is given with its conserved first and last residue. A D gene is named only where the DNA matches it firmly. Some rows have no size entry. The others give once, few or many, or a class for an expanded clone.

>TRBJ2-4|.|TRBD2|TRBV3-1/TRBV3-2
TGTGCCAGCAGCCTAAACCAACTAGCGGGAGTTTCCAAAAACATTCAGTACTTC
CASSLNQLAGVSKNIQYF
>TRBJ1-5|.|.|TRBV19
TGTGCCAGTAGTATGGGCCCTAATCAGCCCCAGCATTTT
CASSMGPNQPQHF
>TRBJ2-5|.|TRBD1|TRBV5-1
TGCGCCAGCAGGGACAGGGAGACCCAGTACTTC
CASRDRETQYF
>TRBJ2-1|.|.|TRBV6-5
TGTGCCAGCAGTCACTGGCGGGACCCCCATGAGCAGTTCTTC
CASSHWRDPHEQFF
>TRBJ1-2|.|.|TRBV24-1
TGTGCCACCAGTGACGACGTTAACTATGGCTACACCTTC
CATSDDVNYGYTF
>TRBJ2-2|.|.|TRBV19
TGTGCCAGTTCAGGGTTGAGGGACACCGGGGAGCTGTTTTTT
CASSGLRDTGELFF
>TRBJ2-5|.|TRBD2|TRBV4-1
TGCGCCAGCAGCCAAATGGGACTAGAGGTGGAGACCCAGTACTTC
CASSQMGLEVETQYF
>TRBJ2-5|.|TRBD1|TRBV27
TGTGCCAGCAGCCCAACAGGGGAAGAGACCCAGTACTTC
CASSPTGEETQYF
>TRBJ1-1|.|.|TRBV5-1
TGCGCCAGCAGCTTTGGAGGCACTGAAGCTTTCTTT
CASSFGGTEAFF
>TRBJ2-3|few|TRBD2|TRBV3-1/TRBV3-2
TGTGCCAGCAGCCAAACGGCGGCTAGCGGGACAGATACGCAGTATTTT
CASSQTAASGTDTQYF
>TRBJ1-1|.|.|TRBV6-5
TGTGCCAGCAGTTACTCGAGACAAATGAACACTGAAGCTTTCTTT
CASSYSRQMNTEAFF
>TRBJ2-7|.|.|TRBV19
TGTGCCAGTAGCTCCCCGGGGGACAAGGGCCCATACGAGCAGTACTTC
CASSSPGDKGPYEQYF
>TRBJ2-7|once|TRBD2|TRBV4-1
TGCGCCAGCAGCCTCCCCGGGCTAGCGGGAAGCTACGAGCAGTACTTC
CASSLPGLAGSYEQYF
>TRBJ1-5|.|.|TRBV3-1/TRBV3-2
TGTGCCAGCAGCCAAGATGGAGGGATTCGGCCCCAGCATTTT
CASSQDGGIRPQHF
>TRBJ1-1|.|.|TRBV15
TGTGCCACCAGCAGAGATCGGGGCCTTAACACTGAAGCTTTCTTT
CATSRDRGLNTEAFF
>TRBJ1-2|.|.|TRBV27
TGTGCCAGCAGCCCCCGGGGCAATAACTATGGCTACACCTTC
CASSPRGNNYGYTF
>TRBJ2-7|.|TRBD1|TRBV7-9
TGTGCCAGCAGACAGGGGGAGGTTAGCGAGCAGTACTTC
CASRQGEVSEQYF
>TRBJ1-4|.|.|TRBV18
TGTGCCAGCTCACCCAGGGGCGGTGAAAAACTGTTTTTT
CASSPRGGEKLFF
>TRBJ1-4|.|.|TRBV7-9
TGTGCCAGCAGCGCAGTCCCAACTAATGAAAAACTGTTTTTT
CASSAVPTNEKLFF
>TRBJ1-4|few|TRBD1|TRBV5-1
TGCGCCAGCAGCAAGGACAGGGGAGGGAATGAAAAACTGTTTTTT
CASSKDRGGNEKLFF
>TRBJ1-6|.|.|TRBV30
TGTGCCTGGCAGGGGCTGACTAATTCACCCCTCCACTTT
CAWQGLTNSPLHF
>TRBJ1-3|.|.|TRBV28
TGTGCCAGCAGTCCCAGGAGATTGAGAAACACCATATATTTT
CASSPRRLRNTIYF
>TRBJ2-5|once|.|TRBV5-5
TGTGCCAGCAGCTTAGGACCTCAAGAGACCCAGTACTTC
CASSLGPQETQYF
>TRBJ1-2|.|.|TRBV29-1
TGCAGCGTTGAAACCAACTATGGCTACACCTTC
CSVETNYGYTF
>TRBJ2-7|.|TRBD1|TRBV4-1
TGCGCCAGCAGCCAATCACAGGGGGCACCCTACGAGCAGTACTTC
CASSQSQGAPYEQYF
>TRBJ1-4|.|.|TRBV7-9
TGTGCCAGCAGCCAGAGAGGGCAGGGAATCTATACTAATGAAAAACTGTTTTTT
CASSQRGQGIYTNEKLFF
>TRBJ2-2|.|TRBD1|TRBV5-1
TGCGCCAGCAGCCTCCGGGACAGGGTTCCCGGGGAGCTGTTTTTT
CASSLRDRVPGELFF
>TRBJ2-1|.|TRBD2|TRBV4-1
TGCGCCAGCAGCCAGGGACTAGTGGGGAGTCGAGAGCAGTTCTTC
CASSQGLVGSREQFF
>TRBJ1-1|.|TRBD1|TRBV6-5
TGTGCCAGCAGGGCTGACAGGGGGACTGAAGCTTTCTTT
CASRADRGTEAFF
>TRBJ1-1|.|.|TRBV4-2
TGTGCCAGCAGTCGTACTTTGACAGGAAACACTGAAGCTTTCTTT
CASSRTLTGNTEAFF
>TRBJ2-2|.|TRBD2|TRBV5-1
TGCGCCAGCAGCTTGGATGCTAGCGGGAGCCCACGCGGGGAGCTGTTTTTT
CASSLDASGSPRGELFF
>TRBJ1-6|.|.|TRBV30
TGTGCCTGGAGTGTAGAAAGGACCGGTTCACCCCTCCACTTT
CAWSVERTGSPLHF
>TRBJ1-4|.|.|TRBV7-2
TGTGCCAGCAGCTTAGTTCTGCAGGTAACTAATGAAAAACTGTTTTTT
CASSLVLQVTNEKLFF
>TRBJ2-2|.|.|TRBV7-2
TGTGCCAGCAGCCAAGTAGGCAGGCGCACCGGGGAGCTGTTTTTT
CASSQVGRRTGELFF